The 17 T cell receptor beta chains below were found in one sample sequenced in a study of blood T cell repertoires in COVID-19 (dated by TCRdb to the early 2020s). The library was produced with the immunoSEQ multiplex PCR assay. The immuneACCESS repertoire file appears here via TCRdb, limited to in-frame rearrangements. These files lack a portion of the clones; in checked studies, under half of the deficit traces to unresolved V genes, and the cause of the others is not known. The sample table contains fewer than 200,000 clones; only one count was recorded for roughly 86% of them. Jointly, the top ten make up about 2.5% of the sample. The sequenced sample consisted of peripheral blood. The origin of the receptors is a man aged 40-50 years with active or convalescent COVID-19.

The chain recombines TRBV9 with TRBJ2-5; perhaps TRBD2 as D (6 bases). This CDR3 has 13 amino acids. CDR1 is SGDLS, CDR2 YYNGEE, per germline. V lost 3 bases and J lost 2, with 8 bases in between. CDR3 bases: TGTGCCAGCAGCGGTGGGGGGCAAGAGACCCAGTACTTC. Translating gives CASSGGGQETQYF.

This chain links TRBV6-5 with TRBJ1-5; 8 bases map to TRBD1. Germline V gene sequence: CDR1 MNHEY, CDR2 SVGAGI. This CDR3 is 15 amino acids long. Germline trimming cut 9 bases from V and 4 bases from J; bases unmatched to any gene: 11. The CDR3 protein is CASQGAKSGNQPQHF. CDR3 coding DNA: TGTGCCAGTCAGGGGGCGAAGTCGGGAAATCAGCCCCAGCATTTT.

This clone appeared a single time. This chain uses TRBV6-5 with TRBJ2-1; 10 bases agree with TRBD2. Germline V lookup: CDR1 MNHEY, CDR2 SVGAGI. Losses at the gene ends were 6 bases for V and 4 bases for J; bases not matched to a gene: 6. CDR3 length equals 15 residues. The CDR3 region is CASRPTSGPYNEQFF. Written as DNA, the CDR3 is TGTGCCAGCAGGCCGACTAGCGGGCCGTACAATGAGCAGTTCTTC.

The rearrangement uses TRBV12-2 and TRBJ1-6; the listed D gene, TRBD1, was not tested against the DNA. TRBV12-2 is annotated as a pseudogene. The CDR3 totals 16 residues. Written as DNA, the CDR3 is TGTGCAAGTCGCCCCAGGGCACCCTCCTATAATTCACCCCTCCACTTT. The encoded protein is CASRPRAPSYNSPLHF.

The chain couples TRBV6-5 to TRBJ2-7; 7 positions match TRBD1. The CDR3 consists of 13 residues. The V gene's germline CDR1 is MNHEY and CDR2 SVGAGI. J gave up 2 bases and V 9 bases, and 7 bases lay outside the gene matches. Here the CDR3 DNA reads TGTGCCAGTGAGACAGGGTTCACCTACGAGCAGTACTTC. Its protein is CASETGFTYEQYF.

This rearrangement joins TRBV7-8 to TRBJ1-1; TRBD1 agrees at 9 bases. The trim removed 3 bases at V and 0 bases at J, leaving 2 bases unmatched. The CDR3 covers 15 residues. Germline lookup yields CDR1 SGHVS and CDR2 FQNEAQ. CDR3 coding DNA: TGTGCCAGCAGCTTGGGGACAGGGCTGAACACTGAAGCTTTCTTT. Its protein product is CASSLGTGLNTEAFF.

V and J are TRBV6-5 and TRBJ1-1; 7 bases fit TRBD1. The germline V gene has CDR1 MNHEY and CDR2 SVGAGI. The trim removed 6 bases at V and 3 bases at J, leaving 4 bases unmatched. The CDR3 totals 13 residues. CDR3 in DNA: TGTGCCAGCAGCAGGGGGATGGACACTGAAGCTTTCTTT. It codes for CASSRGMDTEAFF.

J is TRBJ2-7 and V is TRBV7-2; weak D call: TRBD2 (6 bases). Germline V gene lookup returns CDR1 SGHTA and CDR2 FQGNSA. V was shortened by 3 bases and J by 4 bases, with 16 bases between the two germline ends. CDR3 length: 15 amino acids. CDR3 nucleotides: TGTGCCAGCAGCTTGGTATCTGAACGGGGGTACGAGCAGTACTTC. The encoded protein is CASSLVSERGYEQYF.

CDR3 coding DNA: TGCGCCAGCAGCATCCGGGACAAAGGTGACGAGCAGTACTTC. This codes for CASSIRDKGDEQYF. The chain combines TRBV5-1 with TRBJ2-7; D might be TRBD1 (6 bases). Trimming took off 4 bases at V and 5 bases at J, with 16 bases between the two ends. Germline values: CDR1 SGHRS, CDR2 YFSETQ. The CDR3 runs 14 residues.

J is TRBJ1-2 and V is TRBV5-1; 8 bases fit TRBD1. J gave up 5 bases and V 4 bases, and 10 bases lay outside the gene matches. This CDR3 spans 15 amino acids. Germline V gene sequence: CDR1 SGHRS, CDR2 YFSETQ. The CDR3 is CASSPGGQEFYGYTF. The DNA for the CDR3 is TGCGCCAGCAGCCCCGGGGGACAGGAATTTTATGGCTACACCTTC. Full variable domain (missing parts from reference TRBV5-1 and TRBJ1-2): KAGVTQTPRYLIKTRGQQVTLSCSPISGHRSVSWYQQTPGQGLQFLFEYFSETQRNKGNFPGRFSGRQFSNSRSEMNVSTLELGDSALYLCASSPGGQEFYGYTFGSGTRLTVV.

The chain joins TRBV5-1 to TRBJ2-2; D is unclear. Deletions cut 0 bases from V and 1 base from J, with 7 bases between. Germline CDR1 is SGHRS and CDR2 is YFSETQ. The CDR3 is 15 amino acids. In DNA form, the CDR3 reads TGCGCCAGCAGCTTGGCCACACAGAACACCGGGGAGCTGTTTTTT. This codes for CASSLATQNTGELFF.

The chain joins TRBV20-1 to TRBJ2-2; perhaps TRBD2 as D (6 bases). Between the trimmed V and J ends, which lost 3 bases and 7 bases, there was a span of 18 bases. The CDR3 loop spans 15 amino acids. Per the germline V gene, CDR1 is DFQATT and CDR2 is SNEGSKA (reference sequence). In nucleotides, the CDR3 is TGCAGTGCTAGTCCCCTCGGAGGGGCTAGCGGGGAGCTGTTTTTT. Residues: CSASPLGGASGELFF.

The V call is TRBV27, the J call TRBJ1-1, with D uncertain. The germline V gene has CDR1 MNHEY and CDR2 SMNVEV (reference sequence). The CDR3 extends over 16 amino acids. Between the trimmed V and J ends, which lost 4 bases and 0 bases, there was a span of 15 bases. CDR3 sequence reads: CASSSYMGSMNTEAFF. The DNA of the CDR3 is TGTGCCAGCAGTTCATATATGGGGAGTATGAACACTGAAGCTTTCTTT.

The chain employs TRBV29-1 and TRBJ2-7; 8 nucleotides agree with TRBD1. After removal of 6 bases from V and 3 bases from J, the junction contained 7 bases not matched to a gene. The CDR3 contains 13 residues. Germline CDR1 is SQVTM and CDR2 is ANQGSEA. The DNA for the CDR3 is TGCAGCGTGCGGACAGGGAACCGCTACGAGCAGTACTTC. Translation gives CSVRTGNRYEQYF.

The chain couples TRBV9 to TRBJ1-2, with unresolved D. Trimming took 3 bases from V and 4 from J, leaving 10 bases between them. The CDR3 is 13 amino acids. Per the germline V gene, CDR1 is SGDLS and CDR2 is YYNGEE. DNA for the CDR3: TGTGCCAGCAGCGAACCGGGGTCCTATGGCTACACCTTC. Protein: CASSEPGSYGYTF. Full variable domain (missing parts from reference TRBV9 and TRBJ1-2): DSGVTQTPKHLITATGQRVTLRCSPRSGDLSVYWYQQSLDQGLQFLIQYYNGEERAKGNILERFSAQQFPDLHSELNLSSLELGDSALYFCASSEPGSYGYTFGSGTRLTVV.

The chain recombines TRBV5-1 with TRBJ1-4; D may be TRBD1 (5 bases). CDR3 size: 15 residues. Per germline, CDR1 SGHRS and CDR2 YFSETQ. Trimming took 0 bases from V and 0 from J, leaving 6 bases between them. CDR3 in amino acids: CASSLETATNEKLFF. Here the CDR3 DNA reads TGCGCCAGCAGCTTGGAGACAGCAACTAATGAAAAACTGTTTTTT.

J is TRBJ2-5 and V is TRBV28; TRBD2 agrees at 7 bases. The CDR3 runs to 15 residues. The germline V gene has CDR1 MDHEN and CDR2 SYDVKM. Germline trimming cut 1 base from V and 4 bases from J; bases unmatched to any gene: 6. The CDR3 region is CASSLFSGLGETQYF. CDR3 DNA: TGTGCCAGCAGTTTATTTAGCGGGCTCGGAGAGACCCAGTACTTC.